This T cell receptor (beta chain) was sequenced during a study of cytomegalovirus exposure and HLA in healthy donors. Study information: The approximately 120 million unique TCR beta sequences, from about 180 million T cells, were found by an earlier analysis. The study, taken as a whole, reports: In vitro testing confirmed a few CMV-associated chains as specific for CMV antigens. Altogether, some 160 TCR beta chains were recorded as cytomegalovirus-associated.

Primers included in the PCR were 60 Vbeta and 13 Jbeta primers. Some clones are missing from TCRdb's copy, which holds only in-frame ones; the method was immunoSEQ multiplex PCR. Among about 150,000 clones listed, 75% to 90% were seen once. Trimming stripped 6 bases from V and 7 bases from J, with 19 bases between. The CDR3 length is 15 residues. Per germline, CDR1 MNHNS and CDR2 SASEGT. Regarding this clone: Its antigen is currently unknown.

The source of this sequence is a male donor in good health and CMV-seronegative. V and J are TRBV6-1 and TRBJ1-5; possible D gene TRBD1, 5 bases. Sequencing was carried out using PBMCs. DNA for the CDR3: TGTGCCAGCAGCGCCCCCGGCAGGGCGAGACAGCCCCAGCATTTT. Amino acid sequence: CASSAPGRARQPQHF.